The clone carrying this T cell receptor beta chain has a single count. The antigen remains unidentified. The sample originates from a study of vaccination and CD4 T cells after COVID-19. Noted treatment: approximately nine-day PBMC culture with coronavirus spike peptide pools or control peptides (ViraFEST assay). Cultures used 2 million or so PBMCs per well, about 10 IU/ml IL-2 and around 9.2 ug/ml peptides. Cultured CD4+ T-cell DNA underwent Oncomine TCR Beta short-read sequencing. TCRdb re-called the PCR reads with MiXCR, one entry per CDR3 protein. The table records 11,000 or so distinct CDR3 sequences, approximately 63% of them present only once. The TCR was taken from a human donor who had recovered from COVID-19. Sequenced: CD4+ T cells from blood, cultured in vitro.

The chain's CDR3 is CASSKQSGGRYNEQFF. CDR3 DNA sequence: TGTGCCAGCAGCAAACAGTCGGGAGGTCGGTACAATGAGCAGTTCTTC. The rearrangement uses TRBV21-1 and TRBJ2-1; the table's D call of TRBD2 was not tested on the DNA. TRBV21-1 represents a pseudogene. This CDR3 contains 16 residues.